Below are 2 T cell receptor beta chains sequenced from a single sample in a study of Graves' ophthalmopathy and Graves' hyperthyroidism. Amplification of the TCR beta CDR3 regions used RNA transcripts (as template). RT-PCR was first run with HTBI primers, then multiplex PCR in a second round. TCRdb re-called the multiplex PCR reads with MiXCR, one entry per CDR3 protein. The sample includes about 620,000 distinct CDR3 sequences, roughly 20% of them seen just once. The sample comprised peripheral blood. All receptors derive from a woman aged 18-29 years with stable Graves' hyperthyroidism. Some clones in this sample may be carry-over from other donors' samples.

This clonotype has ten or more counts. The rearrangement links TRBV12-3 or TRBV12-4 to TRBJ1-2; 12 positions match TRBD1. This CDR3 contains 16 residues. Trimming at V came to 6 bases and at J to 6 bases, leaving 11 bases not matched to a gene. This chain's CDR3 is CASSRDRGRNLDGYTF. The CDR3 region has the DNA TGTGCCAGCAGCCGGGACAGGGGGCGCAATCTAGATGGCTACACCTTC.

This clonotype was seen at least ten times. The J gene is TRBJ1-2, the V gene TRBV29-1, with a weak D call TRBD1 (5 bases). V was clipped by 8 bases and J by 4 bases, with 14 bases between them. The V gene's germline CDR1 is SQVTM and CDR2 ANQGSEA. This CDR3 contains 12 residues. The CDR3 reads CSISGDGYGYTF. CDR3 DNA sequence: TGCAGCATCTCGGGGGACGGCTATGGCTACACCTTC.